The 9 T cell receptor beta chains in this list originate from one sample, sequenced in a study of T cells in Graves' hyperthyroidism and ophthalmopathy. There were TCR beta CDR3 regions amplified from RNA transcripts. During a first-round RT-PCR of the TCR CDR3, the HTBI primer set was used. One entry per CDR3 protein, called by TCRdb with MiXCR from the multiplex PCR reads. Among under 450,000 distinct CDR3 sequences listed, approximately 14% were seen once. Sequencing input: blood. The receptors were gathered from a woman aged 18 to 35 with Graves' hyperthyroidism.

Ten or more counts support this clonotype. The chain has TRBV6-1 and TRBJ2-7; the D gene is possibly TRBD2 (6 bases). In germline, CDR1 is MNHNS, CDR2 SASEGT. The V gene lost 7 bases and the J gene lost 6 bases, with 22 bases spanning the gap. This CDR3 has 15 amino acids. The CDR3 is CASTNSGTLLGEQYF. The CDR3 bases are TGTGCCAGCACCAACTCCGGGACTCTACTCGGCGAGCAGTACTTC.

This clonotype came up many times. The gene calls are TRBV2 and TRBJ1-3; D gene uncertain. This CDR3 is 14 amino acids long. The V gene lost 1 base and the J gene lost 4 bases, with 8 bases spanning the gap. In germline, CDR1 is SNHLY, CDR2 FYNNEI. CDR3 sequence reads: CASSEGSGGNTIYF. Written as DNA, the CDR3 is TGTGCCAGCAGTGAAGGGTCGGGAGGAAACACCATATATTTT.

This clonotype has at least ten counts. The J gene is TRBJ2-1, the V gene TRBV20-1, with 8 bases fitting TRBD2. The CDR3 is 14 amino acids. Germline trimming cut 2 bases from V and 6 bases from J; bases unmatched to any gene: 6. CDR1 and CDR2 (germline): DFQATT, SNEGSKA (reference sequence). The CDR3 sequence is CSARSSGGFNEQFF. Written as DNA, the CDR3 is TGCAGTGCTAGATCGAGCGGGGGATTCAATGAGCAGTTCTTC.

This clonotype was counted ten times or more. V gene TRBV3-1 combines with J gene TRBJ2-1; 13 bases fit TRBD2. Germline trimming cut 0 bases from V and 4 bases from J; bases unmatched to any gene: 12. CDR3 length: 20 amino acids. The germline V gene has CDR1 LGHDT and CDR2 YNNKEL (reference sequence). The CDR3 reads CASSQDPGTSGNFLYNEQFF. CDR3 nucleotide sequence: TGTGCCAGCAGCCAAGATCCCGGGACTAGCGGGAACTTCCTTTACAATGAGCAGTTCTTC.

This clonotype was picked up many times. The chain couples TRBV5-1 to TRBJ2-7; TRBD1 aligns across 7 bases. The germline V gene encodes CDR1 SGHRS and CDR2 YFSETQ. Trimming took 9 bases from V and 4 from J; bases not matched to a gene: 13. This CDR3 region has 14 residues. CDR3 loop: CANPRDRYPYEQYF. The CDR3 nucleotides read TGCGCCAACCCCCGGGACAGATATCCTTACGAGCAGTACTTC.

This clonotype was observed a handful of times. The chain employs TRBV14 and TRBJ2-3; 12 nucleotides match TRBD2. Germline loops: CDR1 SGHDN, CDR2 FVKESK. This CDR3 contains 18 residues. The V and J ends lost 2 bases and 6 bases, in that order; junction bases with no gene match: 12. This CDR3 is CASSQPVASGGAKDTQYF. As DNA, the CDR3 is TGTGCCAGCAGCCAACCTGTGGCTAGCGGGGGGGCCAAGGATACGCAGTATTTT.

V gene TRBV30 combines with J gene TRBJ2-3; 7 bases map to TRBD1. The length of the CDR3 is 16 residues. J was trimmed by 5 bases and V by 5 bases; bases with no gene match: 16. CDR1 GTSNPN and CDR2 SVGIG come from the germline V gene (reference sequence). The CDR3 is CAWGVGTDMKGDTQYF. The CDR3 region has the DNA TGTGCCTGGGGAGTAGGGACAGACATGAAGGGAGATACGCAGTATTTT.

This clonotype showed up many times. This chain uses TRBV11-3 with TRBJ2-7; TRBD1 is a possible D gene (7 bases). The CDR3 length is 16 residues. Deletions cut 3 bases from V and 2 bases from J, with 17 bases between. Germline values: CDR1 SGHNT, CDR2 YENEEA. The CDR3 here is CASSLARQGGPYEQYF. DNA of the CDR3: TGTGCCAGCAGCTTGGCAAGACAGGGAGGTCCCTACGAGCAGTACTTC.

The chain joins TRBV28 to TRBJ1-2; a weak D match, TRBD1 (6 bases). Germline CDR1 reads MDHEN; CDR2 reads SYDVKM. The CDR3 totals 15 residues. Trimming removed 4 bases from V and 7 bases from J, with 19 bases in between. The CDR3 bases are TGTGCCAGCAGTTCACTGGACAGCTCGGGGATTGGCTACACCTTC. This sequence encodes CASSSLDSSGIGYTF.